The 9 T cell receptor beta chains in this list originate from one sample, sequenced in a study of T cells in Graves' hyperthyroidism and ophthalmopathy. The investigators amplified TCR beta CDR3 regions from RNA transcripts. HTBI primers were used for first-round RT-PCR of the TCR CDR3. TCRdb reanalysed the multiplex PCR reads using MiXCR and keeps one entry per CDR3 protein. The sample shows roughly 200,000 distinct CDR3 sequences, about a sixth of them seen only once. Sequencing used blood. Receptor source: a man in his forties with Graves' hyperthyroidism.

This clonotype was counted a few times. CDR3 sequence: CASSHDRAGRIGELFF. The CDR3 coding sequence is TGTGCCAGCAGCCATGACAGGGCCGGTCGGATCGGGGAGCTGTTTTTT. The gene calls are TRBV14 and TRBJ2-2; 7 bases are shared with TRBD1. CDR3 length equals 16 residues. CDR1 and CDR2 (germline): SGHDN, FVKESK. Trimming at V came to 3 bases and at J to 7 bases, leaving 11 bases not matched to a gene.

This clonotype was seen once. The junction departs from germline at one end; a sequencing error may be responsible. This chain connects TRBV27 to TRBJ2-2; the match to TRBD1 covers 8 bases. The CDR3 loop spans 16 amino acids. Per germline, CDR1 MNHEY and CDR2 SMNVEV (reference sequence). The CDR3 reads CAGSFLTGEVTGELFF. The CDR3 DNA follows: TGTGCCGGCAGTTTCTTGACAGGGGAGGTTACCGGGGAGCTGTTTTTT.

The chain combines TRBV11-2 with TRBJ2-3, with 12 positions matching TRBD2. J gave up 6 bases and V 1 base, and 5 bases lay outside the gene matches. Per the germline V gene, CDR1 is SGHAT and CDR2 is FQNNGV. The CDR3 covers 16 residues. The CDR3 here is CASSLVRTSGIDTQYF. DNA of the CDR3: TGTGCCAGCAGCTTAGTCCGGACTAGCGGGATTGATACGCAGTATTTT. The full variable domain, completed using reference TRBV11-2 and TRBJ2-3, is EAGVAQSPRYKIIEKRQSVAFWCNPISGHATLYWYQQILGQGPKLLIQFQNNGVVDDSQLPKDRFSAERLKGVDSTLKIQPAKLEDSAVYLCASSLVRTSGIDTQYFGPGTRLTVL.

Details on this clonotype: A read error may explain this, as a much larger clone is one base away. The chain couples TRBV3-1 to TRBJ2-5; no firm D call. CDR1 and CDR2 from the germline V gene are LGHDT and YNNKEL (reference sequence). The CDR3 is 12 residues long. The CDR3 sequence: CAGSAAPETQYF. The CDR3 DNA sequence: TGTGCCGGCAGCGCTGCACCAGAGACCCAGTACTTC.

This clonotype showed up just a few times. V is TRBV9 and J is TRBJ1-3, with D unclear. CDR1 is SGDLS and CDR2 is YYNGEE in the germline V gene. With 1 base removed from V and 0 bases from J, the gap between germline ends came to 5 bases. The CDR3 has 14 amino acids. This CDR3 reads CASSVLTSGNTIYF. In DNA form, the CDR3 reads TGTGCCAGCAGCGTATTAACCTCTGGAAACACCATATATTTT. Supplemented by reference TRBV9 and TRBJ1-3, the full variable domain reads DSGVTQTPKHLITATGQRVTLRCSPRSGDLSVYWYQQSLDQGLQFLIQYYNGEERAKGNILERFSAQQFPDLHSELNLSSLELGDSALYFCASSVLTSGNTIYFGEGSWLTVV.

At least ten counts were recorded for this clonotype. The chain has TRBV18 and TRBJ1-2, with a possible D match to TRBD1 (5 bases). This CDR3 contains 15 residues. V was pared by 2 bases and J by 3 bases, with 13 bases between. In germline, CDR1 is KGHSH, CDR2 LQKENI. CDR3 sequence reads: CASSPLEGADYGYTF. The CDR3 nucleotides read TGTGCCAGCTCACCATTAGAAGGGGCGGACTATGGCTACACCTTC.

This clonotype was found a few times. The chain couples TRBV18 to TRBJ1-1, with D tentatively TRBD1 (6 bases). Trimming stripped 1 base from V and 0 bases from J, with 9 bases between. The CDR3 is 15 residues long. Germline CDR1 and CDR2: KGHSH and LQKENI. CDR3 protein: CASSPRQDLNTEAFF. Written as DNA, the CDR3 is TGTGCCAGCTCACCACGACAGGATCTGAACACTGAAGCTTTCTTT.

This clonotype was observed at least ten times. CDR3 sequence reads: CASSIRGPGGYTF. For the CDR3, the DNA is TGTGCCAGCAGTATCAGGGGGCCAGGTGGCTACACCTTC. The chain combines TRBV28 with TRBJ1-2, with 8 bases fitting TRBD1. V lost 5 bases and J lost 7; bases outside the gene matches: 6. CDR1 and CDR2 from the germline V gene are MDHEN and SYDVKM. The length of the CDR3 is 13 residues.

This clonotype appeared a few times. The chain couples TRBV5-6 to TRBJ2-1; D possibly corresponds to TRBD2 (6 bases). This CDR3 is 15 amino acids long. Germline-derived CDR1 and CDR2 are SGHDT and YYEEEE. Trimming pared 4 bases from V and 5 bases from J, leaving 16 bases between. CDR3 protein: CASSPGLNLHNEQFF. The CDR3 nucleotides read TGTGCCAGCAGCCCGGGACTGAATCTTCACAATGAGCAGTTCTTC.